The 27 T cell receptor beta chains below were found in one sample sequenced in a study of blood T cell repertoires in COVID-19. TCRdb keeps only in-frame clones here, not all; method: immunoSEQ multiplex PCR. The table records 30,000 to 40,000 clones, 70% to 90% of them present only once. The sample taken for sequencing was peripheral blood. The receptors derive from an elderly woman with active or convalescent COVID-19.

The genes are TRBV4-3 and TRBJ2-1; D remains ambiguous. Trimming took 4 bases from V and 0 from J, leaving 13 bases between them. The germline V gene encodes CDR1 LGHNA and CDR2 YSLEER. The CDR3 is 16 amino acids. CDR3 DNA: TGCGCCAGCAGCCTTTCTTGGTCTAGCTCCTACAATGAGCAGTTCTTC. Residues: CASSLSWSSSYNEQFF.

The V gene is TRBV7-3, the J gene TRBJ2-3; 10 bases match TRBD2. V lost 3 bases to trimming and J lost 6 bases; unmatched junction nucleotides: 9. CDR1 is SGHTA, CDR2 FQGTGA, per germline. This CDR3 spans 16 amino acids. In DNA form, the CDR3 reads TGTGCCAGCAGCTTTGGTACTAGCGGGACGGGGGATACGCAGTATTTT. This encodes CASSFGTSGTGDTQYF.

This chain connects TRBV10-3 to TRBJ2-7; no firm D call. CDR1 ENHRY and CDR2 SYGVKD come from the germline V gene. The CDR3 sequence is 12 residues long. Trimming shortened V by 4 bases and J by 2 bases, and 6 bases separated the two germline ends. CDR3 nucleotides: TGTGCCATCAGTGGAGGCCCCTACGAGCAGTACTTC. This encodes CAISGGPYEQYF.

This rearrangement joins TRBV19 to TRBJ2-5; 8 bases map to TRBD1. Trimming cost V 6 bases and J 4 bases; bases outside gene matches: 4. The CDR3 contains 13 residues. Germline-derived CDR1 and CDR2 are LNHDA and SQIVND (reference sequence). CDR3 nucleotides: TGTGCCAGTAGCCCCAGGGGGCTAGAGACCCAGTACTTC. Its protein is CASSPRGLETQYF.

The V and J genes are TRBV15 and TRBJ2-5; perhaps TRBD2 as D (7 bases). CDR3 length: 16 amino acids. V lost 1 base, J lost 4 bases, and 16 bases lay in between. Germline CDR1 and CDR2: LNHNV and YYDKDF (reference sequence). The chain's CDR3 is CATSRAWGGPAETQYF. The CDR3 DNA follows: TGTGCCACCAGCAGAGCCTGGGGGGGGCCGGCAGAGACCCAGTACTTC. Variable domain in full (rest from reference TRBV15 and TRBJ2-5): DAMVIQNPRYQVTQFGKPVTLSCSQTLNHNVMYWYQQKSSQAPKLLFHYYDKDFNNEADTPDNFQSRRPNTSFCFLDIRSPGLGDTAMYLCATSRAWGGPAETQYFGPGTRLLVL.

The chain uses TRBV19 and TRBJ2-2; D remains unclear. V lost 9 bases, J lost 5 bases, and 16 bases lay in between. From germline, CDR1 is LNHDA and CDR2 SQIVND (reference sequence). The CDR3 extends over 14 amino acids. The CDR3 bases are TGTGCCAGCCTTGGAGTGGAAATAACCGGGGAGCTGTTTTTT. The encoded protein is CASLGVEITGELFF.

Comment on this clone: This sample includes further DNA sequences coding for the same CDR3. The V gene is TRBV18, the J gene TRBJ1-2; 7 bases are a match to TRBD1. This CDR3 spans 14 amino acids. Germline lookup yields CDR1 KGHSH and CDR2 LQKENI. Losses at the gene ends were 2 bases for V and 3 bases for J; bases not matched to a gene: 3. CDR3: CASSPAQGDYGYTF. The CDR3 bases are TGTGCCAGCTCACCAGCGCAGGGGGACTATGGCTACACCTTC. The full variable domain, with the rest looked up from reference TRBV18 and TRBJ1-2, is NAGVMQNPRHLVRRRGQEARLRCSPMKGHSHVYWYRQLPEEGLKFMVYLQKENIIDESGMPKERFSAEFPKEGPSILRIQQVVRGDSAAYFCASSPAQGDYGYTFGSGTRLTVV.

The rearrangement uses TRBV6-2 or TRBV6-3 and TRBJ1-4, with unresolved D. The CDR3 contains 11 residues. Germline-derived CDR1 and CDR2 are MNHEY and SVGEGT. Trimming took off 4 bases at V and 10 bases at J, with 7 bases between the two ends. This chain's CDR3 is CASSSSGKLFF. The CDR3 nucleotides are TGTGCCAGCAGTTCATCCGGAAAACTGTTTTTT.

The genes are TRBV5-1 and TRBJ1-1; maybe TRBD1 (5 bases). The germline V gene has CDR1 SGHRS and CDR2 YFSETQ. This CDR3 spans 15 amino acids. The germline V and J ends were trimmed by 2 bases and 0 bases, with 11 bases remaining between them. The CDR3 DNA follows: TGCGCCAGCAGCTTCTCCGGGGGAGTGAACACTGAAGCTTTCTTT. Protein product: CASSFSGGVNTEAFF.

This clone was recorded once. V usage is TRBV3-1 (or the pseudogene TRBV3-2) and J usage is TRBJ2-1; D not certain. The CDR3 spans 12 residues. Germline V gives CDR1 LGHDT, CDR2 YNNKEL (reference sequence). Trimming left V 1 base short and J 9 bases short, with 7 bases between. The CDR3 region is CASSQVPGEQFF. The CDR3 DNA reads TGTGCCAGCAGCCAAGTCCCGGGTGAGCAGTTCTTC.

The count of this clone is one. This chain links TRBV5-1 with TRBJ2-1; 7 nucleotides agree with TRBD2. J was trimmed by 3 bases and V by 0 bases; bases with no gene match: 0. The CDR3 is 14 amino acids. Per the germline V gene, CDR1 is SGHRS and CDR2 is YFSETQ. DNA for the CDR3: TGCGCCAGCAGCTTGGGGACTAGCTACAATGAGCAGTTCTTC. Translated: CASSLGTSYNEQFF.

The chain joins TRBV19 to TRBJ2-7; D gene unclear. The V gene's germline CDR1 is LNHDA and CDR2 SQIVND (reference sequence). V was clipped by 1 base and J by 6 bases, with 10 bases between them. CDR3 size: 13 residues. The CDR3: CASSIGLVFEQYF. The CDR3 nucleotides read TGTGCCAGTAGTATAGGCCTAGTCTTCGAGCAGTACTTC.

This clone came up a few times. This rearrangement joins TRBV5-1 to TRBJ1-1; tentative D call: TRBD1 (6 bases). Looked up from germline, CDR1 is SGHRS and CDR2 is YFSETQ. The CDR3 extends over 15 amino acids. The ends were cut back, 5 bases at V and 0 bases at J, with 14 bases in the middle. The DNA of the CDR3 is TGCGCCAGCAGAGGACAGATCGGCCTGAACACTGAAGCTTTCTTT. Its translation: CASRGQIGLNTEAFF.

This clone has only one observation. The V gene is TRBV28, the J gene TRBJ2-7; 9 bases match TRBD1. V gave up 6 bases and J gave up 4 bases; unmatched junction bases: 10. Germline loops: CDR1 MDHEN, CDR2 SYDVKM. This CDR3 is 15 amino acids long. CDR3 DNA sequence: TGTGCCAGCAGAACAGGGGGCGAAGGGAATTACGAGCAGTACTTC. It translates to CASRTGGEGNYEQYF.

The chain links TRBV7-9 to TRBJ1-3; no firm D call. Germline V gene lookup returns CDR1 SEHNR and CDR2 FQNEAQ (reference sequence). The CDR3 contains 16 residues. V was pared by 1 base and J by 0 bases, with 10 bases between. The CDR3 bases are TGTGCCAGCAGCTTAGGCGCCTCAAGCTCTGGAAACACCATATATTTT. Translation: CASSLGASSSGNTIYF.

V usage is TRBV6-5 and J usage is TRBJ1-1; D not certain. CDR1 and CDR2 (germline): MNHEY, SVGAGI. CDR3 length: 12 amino acids. V shed 10 bases and J shed 5 bases, with 14 bases lying between them. CDR3 nucleotide sequence: TGTGCCACCGACTCGGGATGGACTGAAGCTTTCTTT. Translation gives CATDSGWTEAFF.

The genes are TRBV7-9 and TRBJ1-4; possible D gene TRBD1, 5 bases. The CDR3 totals 15 residues. CDR1 SEHNR and CDR2 FQNEAQ come from the germline V gene (reference sequence). V lost 5 bases and J 3 bases, leaving 13 bases between the germline ends. The CDR3 sequence: CASSRRQTSNEKLFF. The CDR3 region has the DNA TGTGCCAGCAGCCGTAGACAGACCTCTAATGAAAAACTGTTTTTT. The whole variable domain, remainder taken from reference TRBV7-9 and TRBJ1-4, is DTGVSQNPRHKITKRGQNVTFRCDPISEHNRLYWYRQTLGQGPEFLTYFQNEAQLEKSRLLSDRFSAERPKGSFSTLEIQRTEQGDSAMYLCASSRRQTSNEKLFFGSGTQLSVL.

This chain joins TRBV9 and TRBJ2-2; no firm D call. Germline CDR1 SGDLS, CDR2 YYNGEE. V lost 0 bases, J lost 0 bases, and 9 bases lay in between. CDR3 length equals 16 residues. The DNA for the CDR3 is TGTGCCAGCAGCGTAGTGGGCAGACCGAACACCGGGGAGCTGTTTTTT. It yields the protein CASSVVGRPNTGELFF.

The CDR3 nucleotides are TGTGCCAGCAGCCAGAGCCGTCACTTCATAGAGACCCAGTACTTC. It translates to CASSQSRHFIETQYF. V gene TRBV3-1 (or the pseudogene TRBV3-2) combines with J gene TRBJ2-5; D call uncertain. This CDR3 region has 15 residues. Trimming took 3 bases from V and 4 from J, leaving 15 bases between them. CDR1 and CDR2 (germline): LGHDT, YNNKEL (reference sequence).

This sequence joins TRBV28 and TRBJ2-3; TRBD2 is a possible D gene (5 bases). Germline lookup yields CDR1 MDHEN and CDR2 SYDVKM. This CDR3 is built from 15 residues. Trimming pared 2 bases from V and 1 base from J, leaving 10 bases between. CDR3 nucleotide sequence: TGTGCCAGCAGTTTACCGGGGTCCGGCACAGATACGCAGTATTTT. This encodes CASSLPGSGTDTQYF. The variable domain in full, completed from reference TRBV28 and TRBJ2-3, reads DVKVTQSSRYLVKRTGEKVFLECVQDMDHENMFWYRQDPGLGLRLIYFSYDVKMKEKGDIPEGYSVSREKKERFSLILESASTNQTSMYLCASSLPGSGTDTQYFGPGTRLTVL.

The gene calls are TRBV5-1 and TRBJ2-5; D unclear. V lost 2 bases, J lost 5 bases, and 19 bases lay in between. Germline lookup yields CDR1 SGHRS and CDR2 YFSETQ. The CDR3 runs 16 residues. CDR3 bases: TGCGCCAGCAGCTTCGACCCCCCGAGGTCAAAGGAGACCCAGTACTTC. Residues: CASSFDPPRSKETQYF.

This chain connects TRBV2 to TRBJ1-4, with unresolved D. The germline V and J ends were trimmed by 7 bases and 7 bases, with 16 bases remaining between them. The germline V gene encodes CDR1 SNHLY and CDR2 FYNNEI. This CDR3 is 14 amino acids long. This chain's CDR3 is CASTQSPGGEKLFF. CDR3 DNA: TGTGCCAGCACCCAAAGCCCCGGCGGTGAAAAACTGTTTTTT.

This rearrangement joins TRBV2 to TRBJ2-2; 9 nucleotides line up with TRBD1. The CDR3 has 14 amino acids. Germline V CDR1 and CDR2: SNHLY, FYNNEI. Germline trimming cut 7 bases from V and 7 bases from J; bases unmatched to any gene: 7. CDR3 residues: CASKPGQGFGELFF. CDR3 in DNA: TGTGCCAGCAAGCCGGGACAGGGATTCGGGGAGCTGTTTTTT.

The chain couples TRBV5-1 to TRBJ2-2; TRBD1 aligns across 12 bases. CDR1 is SGHRS, CDR2 YFSETQ, per germline. J lost 7 bases, V lost 3 bases, and 7 bases had no gene match. The CDR3 loop spans 16 amino acids. CDR3 residues: CASSSPGQGADGELFF. For the CDR3, the DNA is TGCGCCAGCAGCTCACCGGGACAGGGGGCGGACGGGGAGCTGTTTTTT.

V and J are TRBV27 and TRBJ1-5, with TRBD1 matching over 12 bases. The V gene's germline CDR1 is MNHEY and CDR2 SMNVEV (reference sequence). This CDR3 has 17 amino acids. Trimming removed 0 bases from V and 3 bases from J; junction bases left unmatched: 3. The CDR3 DNA reads TGTGCCAGCAGTTTATCTGGGACAGGGGGCCTCAATCAGCCCCAGCATTTT. This gives the protein CASSLSGTGGLNQPQHF.

The CDR3 is CASSYQREGGEQYF. In nucleotides, the CDR3 is TGTGCCAGCAGCTACCAGCGGGAGGGCGGGGAGCAGTACTTC. This chain joins TRBV7-2 and TRBJ2-7; 10 bases line up with TRBD2. There are 14 residues in the CDR3. The V and J ends lost 4 bases and 7 bases, in that order; junction bases with no gene match: 7. CDR1 SGHTA and CDR2 FQGNSA come from the germline V gene. Looking up the rest from reference TRBV7-2 and TRBJ2-7 gives the full variable domain: GAGVSQSPSNKVTEKGKDVELRCDPISGHTALYWYRQSLGQGLEFLIYFQGNSAPDKSGLPSDRFSAERTGGSVSTLTIQRTQQEDSAVYLCASSYQREGGEQYFGPGTRLTVT.

Note on this clone: A read error may account for a junction end that differs from germline. The CDR3 DNA follows: TGTGCTAGTGGTCTGGTGGAGAATGAGCAGTTCTTC. Protein: CASGLVENEQFF. The chain carries TRBV12-5 and TRBJ2-1; D uncertain. Per germline, CDR1 LGHNT and CDR2 FRNRAP. The CDR3 consists of 12 residues.